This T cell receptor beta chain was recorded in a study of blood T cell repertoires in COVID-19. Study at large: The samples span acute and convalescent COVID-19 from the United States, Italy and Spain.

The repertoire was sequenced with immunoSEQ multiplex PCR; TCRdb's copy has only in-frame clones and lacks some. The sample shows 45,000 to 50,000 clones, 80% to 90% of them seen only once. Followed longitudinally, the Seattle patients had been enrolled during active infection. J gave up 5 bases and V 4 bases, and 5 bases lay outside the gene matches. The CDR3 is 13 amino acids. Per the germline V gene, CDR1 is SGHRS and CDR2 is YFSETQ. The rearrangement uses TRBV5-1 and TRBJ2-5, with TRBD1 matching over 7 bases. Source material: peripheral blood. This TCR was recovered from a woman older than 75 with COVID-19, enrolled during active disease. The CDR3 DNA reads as TGCGCCAGCAGCACAGGGGTAGGTGAGACCCAGTACTTC. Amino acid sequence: CASSTGVGETQYF.